Described below is a single T cell receptor beta chain sequence and its context. The source of the sample is a study of cytomegalovirus exposure and HLA in healthy donors. V was pared by 5 bases and J by 0 bases, with 11 bases between. CDR3 length: 15 amino acids. CDR1 and CDR2 from the germline V gene are KGHSH and LQKENI. The PCR made use of 60 Vbeta and 13 Jbeta primers. Sequencing was performed with immunoSEQ multiplex PCR; in TCRdb, only in-frame clones are kept and a portion is missing. Of about 98,000 clones in the sample, less than 85% are singletons; the top ten hold 2.5% to 3%. Sample: PBMCs. The source is a man aged 40-55 years in good health and CMV-seronegative. V and J are TRBV18 and TRBJ2-1, with TRBD1 as a possible D gene (6 bases). CDR3 residues: CASSSTGSSYNEQFF. For the CDR3, the DNA is TGTGCCAGCTCATCTACAGGGAGCTCCTACAATGAGCAGTTCTTC. Full variable domain (outside the CDR3, taken from reference TRBV18 and TRBJ2-1): NAGVMQNPRHLVRRRGQEARLRCSPMKGHSHVYWYRQLPEEGLKFMVYLQKENIIDESGMPKERFSAEFPKEGPSILRIQQVVRGDSAAYFCASSSTGSSYNEQFFGPGTRLTVL.